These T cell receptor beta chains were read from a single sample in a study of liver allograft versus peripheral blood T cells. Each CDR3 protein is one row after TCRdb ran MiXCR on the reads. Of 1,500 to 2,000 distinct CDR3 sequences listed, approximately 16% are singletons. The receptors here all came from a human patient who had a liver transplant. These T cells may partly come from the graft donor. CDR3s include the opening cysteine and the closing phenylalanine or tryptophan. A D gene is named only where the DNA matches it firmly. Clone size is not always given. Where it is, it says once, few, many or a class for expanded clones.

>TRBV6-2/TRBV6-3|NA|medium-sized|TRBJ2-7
TGTGCCAGCAGCAGGGGAGGAGGGCGTACTGGCGAGCAGTACTTC
CASSRGGGRTGEQYF
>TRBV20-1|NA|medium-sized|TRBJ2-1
TGCAGTGCTAGACGCCTCCGGGACCCTGACAATGAGCAGTTCTTC
CSARRLRDPDNEQFF
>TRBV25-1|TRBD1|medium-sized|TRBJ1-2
TGTGCCAGCAGTAACCTCGGACAGGGGTTTAACTATGGCTACACCTTC
CASSNLGQGFNYGYTF
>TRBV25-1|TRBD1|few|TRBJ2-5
TGTGCCAGCAGTGAATGGAGGATCGACAGGGTCGAGACCCAGTACTTC
CASSEWRIDRVETQYF
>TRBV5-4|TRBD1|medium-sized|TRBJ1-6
TGTGCCAGCAGCTCGGGGGACAGGGGAAATTGGAATTCACCCCTCCACTTT
CASSSGDRGNWNSPLHF
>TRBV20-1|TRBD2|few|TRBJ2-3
TGCAGTGCGCCACCACCCACTAGCGGGAGCACAGATACGCAGTATTTT
CSAPPPTSGSTDTQYF
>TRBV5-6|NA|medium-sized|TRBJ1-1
TGTGCCAGCAGCTTGACCGGAGCGAACACTGAAGCTTTCTTT
CASSLTGANTEAFF
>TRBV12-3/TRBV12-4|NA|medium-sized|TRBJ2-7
TGTGCCAGCAGGCAAAGGGGGGGAAACTACGAGCAGTACTTC
CASRQRGGNYEQYF
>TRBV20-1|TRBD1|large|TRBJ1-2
TGCAGTGCTGGGACAGTGGGGAACTATGGCTACACCTTC
CSAGTVGNYGYTF
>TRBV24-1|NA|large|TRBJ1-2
TGTGCCACCAGTGTGCAGGGATATGGCTACACCTTC
CATSVQGYGYTF
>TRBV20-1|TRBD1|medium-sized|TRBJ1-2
TGCAGTGCTAGGGACAGGGCGAACTATGGCTACACCTTC
CSARDRANYGYTF
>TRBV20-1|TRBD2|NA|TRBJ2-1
TGCAGTGCTAGCCAGGGCGGGAGGGCCCAATACAATGAGCAGTTCTTC
CSASQGGRAQYNEQFF
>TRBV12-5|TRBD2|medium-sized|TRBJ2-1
TGTGCTAGTGGGCTGCTAGCGGGAGACGACGAGCAGTTCTTC
CASGLLAGDDEQFF
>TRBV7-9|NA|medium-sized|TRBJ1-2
TGTGCCAGCAGCGCCAATAGTGGGACGGCTAACTATGGCTACACCTTC
CASSANSGTANYGYTF
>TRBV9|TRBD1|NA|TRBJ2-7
TGTGCCAGCAGCGTAGGTGGATTTGGACAGGGGTACGAGCAGTACTTC
CASSVGGFGQGYEQYF
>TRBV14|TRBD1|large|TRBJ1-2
TGTGCCAGCAGCCATAACAGGGGATACTATGGCTACACCTTC
CASSHNRGYYGYTF
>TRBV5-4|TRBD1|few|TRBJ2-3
TGTGCCAGCAGTCGGGACAGGGCAGGTCAGTATTTT
CASSRDRAGQYF
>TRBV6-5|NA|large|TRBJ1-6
TGTGCCAGCAGTTACTCGTACGGGGCCGATAATTCACCCCTCCACTTT
CASSYSYGADNSPLHF
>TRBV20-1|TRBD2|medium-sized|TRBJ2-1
TGCAGTGCTAGAGCTCGGCGGGAGGGCCGTGATGAGCAGTTCTTC
CSARARREGRDEQFF
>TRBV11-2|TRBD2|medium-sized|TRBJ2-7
TGTGCCAGCAGCTTAGTAGCACTAGCGGTTGAGCAGTACTTC
CASSLVALAVEQYF
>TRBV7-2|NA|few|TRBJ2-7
TGTGCCAGCGGCCTCCGAAACTTCGAGCAGTACTTC
CASGLRNFEQYF
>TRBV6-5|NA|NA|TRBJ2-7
TGTGCCAGCAGTTACTTGGGTACAGGGCCCCTAGGGGAGCGGTACTTC
CASSYLGTGPLGERYF
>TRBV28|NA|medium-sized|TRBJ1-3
TGTGCCAGCTGTGGGACCCACTCTGGAAACACCATATATTTT
CASCGTHSGNTIYF
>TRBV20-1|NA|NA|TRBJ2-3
TGCAGTGCTAGGGGTAGCGGAGATACGCAGTATTTT
CSARGSGDTQYF
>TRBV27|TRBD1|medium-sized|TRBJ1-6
TGTGCCAGCAGTGTACAGGGGAGGAATTCACCCCTCCACTTT
CASSVQGRNSPLHF
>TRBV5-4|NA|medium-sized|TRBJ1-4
TGTGCCAGCAGCTTGGTGGGCGGAGGGTCCCGAAATGAAAAACTGTTTTTT
CASSLVGGGSRNEKLFF
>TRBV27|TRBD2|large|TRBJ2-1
TGTGCCAGCAGTAGGACTAGCGGGGCGTTTCGCTCCTACAATGAGCAGTTCTTC
CASSRTSGAFRSYNEQFF
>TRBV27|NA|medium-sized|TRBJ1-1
TGTGCCAGCAGTTTATCTAGTTTCTGGGGGCGGGACACTGAAGCTTTCTTT
CASSLSSFWGRDTEAFF
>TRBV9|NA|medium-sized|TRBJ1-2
TGTGCCAGCAGCGTGTCCCCGGGGGATGTTGGCTACACCTTC
CASSVSPGDVGYTF
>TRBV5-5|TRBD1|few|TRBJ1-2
TGTGCCAGCAGCTTCGGACAGGGAGGCTACACCTTC
CASSFGQGGYTF
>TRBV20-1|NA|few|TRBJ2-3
TGCAGTGCTAGAGATAGCCTCACAGATACGCAGTATTTT
CSARDSLTDTQYF
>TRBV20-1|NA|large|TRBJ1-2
TGCAGTGCTAACCGACCAGGGGTAGAGGATGGCTACACCTTC
CSANRPGVEDGYTF
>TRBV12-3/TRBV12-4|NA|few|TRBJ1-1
TGTGCCAGCAGTTCCACTTTCGGACAGAACACTGAAGCTTTCTTT
CASSSTFGQNTEAFF
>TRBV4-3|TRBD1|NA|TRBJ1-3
TGCGCCAGCAGCAGGGGACAGGGGCGGGGAAACACCATATATTTT
CASSRGQGRGNTIYF
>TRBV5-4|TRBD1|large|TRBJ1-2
TGTGCCAGCAGCTCGGGACAGTTCTACGCTAACTATGGCTACACCTTC
CASSSGQFYANYGYTF
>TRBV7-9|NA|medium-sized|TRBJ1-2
TGTGCCAGCAGCTTCGACGACAGGTCCTCCACCTTC
CASSFDDRSSTF
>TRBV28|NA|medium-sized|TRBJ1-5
TGTGCCAGCAGTTCCCAGTGGAGGAGCAATCAGCCCCAGCATTTT
CASSSQWRSNQPQHF
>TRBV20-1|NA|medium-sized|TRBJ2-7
TGCAGTCTTTCCCTAGGATTAGTCTACGAGCAGTACTTC
CSLSLGLVYEQYF
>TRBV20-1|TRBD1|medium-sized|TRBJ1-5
TGCAGTGCTAGAGAGGGAGGAGGGGGCGCAGGCCAGCCCCAGCATTTT
CSAREGGGGAGQPQHF
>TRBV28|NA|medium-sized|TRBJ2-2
TGTGCCAGCAGTTTATCCAGCGCACTAAACACCGGGGAGCTGTTTTTT
CASSLSSALNTGELFF
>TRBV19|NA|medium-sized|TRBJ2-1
TGTGCCAGTAGTGTAACGGACGCGGTCCAACTAGTGCAGTTCTTC
CASSVTDAVQLVQFF
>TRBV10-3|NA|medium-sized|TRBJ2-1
TGTGCCATCAGGAACCCTTACGGGTCGAGGAACAATGAGCAGTTCTTC
CAIRNPYGSRNNEQFF
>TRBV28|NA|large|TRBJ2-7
TGTGCCAGCAGTTTATGGCAGCAACTAACCTACGAGCAGTACTTC
CASSLWQQLTYEQYF